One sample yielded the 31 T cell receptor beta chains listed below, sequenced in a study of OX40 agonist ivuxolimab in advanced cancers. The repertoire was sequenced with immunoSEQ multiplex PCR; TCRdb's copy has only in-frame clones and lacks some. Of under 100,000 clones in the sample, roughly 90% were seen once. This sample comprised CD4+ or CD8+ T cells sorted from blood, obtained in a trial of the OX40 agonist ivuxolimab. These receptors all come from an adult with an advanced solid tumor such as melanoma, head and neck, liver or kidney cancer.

Written as DNA, the CDR3 is TGTGCCAGTAGTGACCCGGGACAGAGCCACACCATATATTTT. This encodes CASSDPGQSHTIYF. The V and J genes are TRBV19 and TRBJ1-3, with 7 bases matching TRBD1. CDR3 length: 14 amino acids. The germline V gene encodes CDR1 LNHDA and CDR2 SQIVND (reference sequence). The V and J ends lost 5 bases and 8 bases, in that order; junction bases with no gene match: 9.

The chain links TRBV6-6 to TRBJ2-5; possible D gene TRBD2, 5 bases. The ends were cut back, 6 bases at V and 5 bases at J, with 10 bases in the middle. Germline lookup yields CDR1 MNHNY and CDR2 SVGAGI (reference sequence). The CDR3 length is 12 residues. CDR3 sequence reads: CASRPKRETQYF. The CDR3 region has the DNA TGTGCCAGCAGACCTAAGCGGGAGACCCAGTACTTC.

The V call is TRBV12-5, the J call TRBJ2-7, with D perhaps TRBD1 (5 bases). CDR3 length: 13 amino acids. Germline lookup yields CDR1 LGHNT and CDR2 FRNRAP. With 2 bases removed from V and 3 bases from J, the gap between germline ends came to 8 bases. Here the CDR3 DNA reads TGTGCTAGTGGTTTGAGGGGCTTCTACGAGCAGTACTTC. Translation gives CASGLRGFYEQYF.

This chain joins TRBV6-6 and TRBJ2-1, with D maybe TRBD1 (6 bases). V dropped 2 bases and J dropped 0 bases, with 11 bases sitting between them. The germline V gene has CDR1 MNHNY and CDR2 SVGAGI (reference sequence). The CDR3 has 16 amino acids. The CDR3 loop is CASSYRGRASYNEQFF. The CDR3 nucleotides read TGTGCCAGCAGTTACAGGGGGAGAGCCTCCTACAATGAGCAGTTCTTC.

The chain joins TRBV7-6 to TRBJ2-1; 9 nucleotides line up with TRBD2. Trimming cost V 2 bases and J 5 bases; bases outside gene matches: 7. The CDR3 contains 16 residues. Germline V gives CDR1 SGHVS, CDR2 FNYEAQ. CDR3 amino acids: CASSLQAGGLNNEQFF. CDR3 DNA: TGTGCCAGCAGCTTACAAGCGGGAGGCCTTAACAATGAGCAGTTCTTC.

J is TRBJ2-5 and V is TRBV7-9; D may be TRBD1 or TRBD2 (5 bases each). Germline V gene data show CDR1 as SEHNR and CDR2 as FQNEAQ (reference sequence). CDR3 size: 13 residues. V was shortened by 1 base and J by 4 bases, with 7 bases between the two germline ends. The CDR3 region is CASSLVGGETQYF. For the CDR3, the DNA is TGTGCCAGCAGCTTAGTTGGGGGAGAGACCCAGTACTTC.

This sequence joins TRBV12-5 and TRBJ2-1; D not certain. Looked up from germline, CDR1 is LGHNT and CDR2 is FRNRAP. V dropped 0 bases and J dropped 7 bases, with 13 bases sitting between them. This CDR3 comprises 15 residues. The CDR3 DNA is TGTGCTAGTGGTTTGGTACCCCTCCTCCGAAATGAGCAGTTCTTC. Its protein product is CASGLVPLLRNEQFF.

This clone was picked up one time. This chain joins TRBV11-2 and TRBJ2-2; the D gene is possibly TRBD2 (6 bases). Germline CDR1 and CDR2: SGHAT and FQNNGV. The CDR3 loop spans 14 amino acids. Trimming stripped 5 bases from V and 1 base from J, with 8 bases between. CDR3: CASSPGLNTGELFF. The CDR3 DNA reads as TGTGCCAGCAGCCCGGGACTGAACACCGGGGAGCTGTTTTTT.

The CDR3 spells CASSPSGSLHEQYF. The CDR3 DNA reads as TGTGCCAGCAGTCCTAGCGGGAGTCTCCACGAGCAGTACTTC. V and J are TRBV6-1 and TRBJ2-7; TRBD2 agrees at 10 bases. V shed 5 bases and J 5 bases; nucleotides not matched to a gene: 6. The CDR3 spans 14 residues. CDR1 is MNHNS and CDR2 is SASEGT in the germline V gene.

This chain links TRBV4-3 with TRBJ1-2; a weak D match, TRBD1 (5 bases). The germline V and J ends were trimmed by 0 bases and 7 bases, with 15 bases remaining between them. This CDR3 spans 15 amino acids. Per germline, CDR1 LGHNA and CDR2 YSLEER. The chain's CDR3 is CASSQDLGAPGGYTF. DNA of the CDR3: TGCGCCAGCAGCCAAGATCTTGGGGCCCCGGGTGGCTACACCTTC.

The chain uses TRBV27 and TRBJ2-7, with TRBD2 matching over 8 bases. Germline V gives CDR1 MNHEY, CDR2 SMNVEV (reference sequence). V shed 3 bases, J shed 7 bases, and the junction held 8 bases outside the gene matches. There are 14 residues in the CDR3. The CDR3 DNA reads TGTGCCAGCAGTTTTTCAAGCGGGAGTTTGGAGCAGTACTTC. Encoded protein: CASSFSSGSLEQYF.

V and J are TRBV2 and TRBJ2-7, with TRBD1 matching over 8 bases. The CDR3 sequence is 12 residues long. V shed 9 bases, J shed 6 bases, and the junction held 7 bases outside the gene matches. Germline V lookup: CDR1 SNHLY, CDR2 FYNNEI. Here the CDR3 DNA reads TGTGCCAGACAGGGGGGAGTCGCCGAGCAGTACTTC. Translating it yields CARQGGVAEQYF.

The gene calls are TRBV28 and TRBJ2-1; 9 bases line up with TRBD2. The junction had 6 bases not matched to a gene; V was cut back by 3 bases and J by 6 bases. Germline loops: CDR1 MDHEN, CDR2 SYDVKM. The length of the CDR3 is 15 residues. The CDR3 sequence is CASSFGVAGANEQFF. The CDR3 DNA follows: TGTGCCAGCAGTTTTGGGGTAGCGGGAGCCAATGAGCAGTTCTTC.

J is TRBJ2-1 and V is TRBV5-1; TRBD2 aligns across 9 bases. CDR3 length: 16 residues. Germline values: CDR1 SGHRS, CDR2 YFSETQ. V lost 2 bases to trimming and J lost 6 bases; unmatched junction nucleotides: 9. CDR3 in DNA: TGCGCCAGCAGCTTCCGGGTAGCGGGAGTCTCCAATGAGCAGTTCTTC. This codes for CASSFRVAGVSNEQFF.

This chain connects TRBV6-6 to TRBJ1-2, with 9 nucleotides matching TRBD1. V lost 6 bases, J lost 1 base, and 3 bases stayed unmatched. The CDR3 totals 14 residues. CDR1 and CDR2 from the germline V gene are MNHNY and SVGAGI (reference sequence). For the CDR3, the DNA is TGTGCCAGCAGGCGGACAGGGGATAACTATGGCTACACCTTC. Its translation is CASRRTGDNYGYTF.

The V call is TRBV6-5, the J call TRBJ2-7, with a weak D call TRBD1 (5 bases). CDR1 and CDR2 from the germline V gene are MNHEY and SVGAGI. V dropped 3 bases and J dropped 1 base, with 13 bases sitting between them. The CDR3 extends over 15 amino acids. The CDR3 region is CASSYMQGGSYEQYF. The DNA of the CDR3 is TGTGCCAGCAGTTATATGCAGGGTGGGTCCTACGAGCAGTACTTC.

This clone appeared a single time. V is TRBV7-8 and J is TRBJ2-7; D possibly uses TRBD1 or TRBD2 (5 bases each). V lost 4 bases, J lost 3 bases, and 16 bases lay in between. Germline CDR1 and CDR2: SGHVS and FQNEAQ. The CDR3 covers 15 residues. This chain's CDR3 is CASSSRPGRSYEQYF. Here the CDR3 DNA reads TGTGCCAGCAGCTCTCGGCCGGGACGGAGCTACGAGCAGTACTTC.

The CDR3 DNA reads TGTGCCAGCAGGTATAAGCGGGAGTCTTATCTCCTCCAAGAGACCCAGTACTTC. Translation gives CASRYKRESYLLQETQYF. The chain links TRBV9 to TRBJ2-5; 8 bases map to TRBD2. Trimming at V came to 5 bases and at J to 1 base, leaving 16 bases not matched to a gene. Germline CDR1 and CDR2: SGDLS and YYNGEE. The CDR3 loop spans 18 amino acids.

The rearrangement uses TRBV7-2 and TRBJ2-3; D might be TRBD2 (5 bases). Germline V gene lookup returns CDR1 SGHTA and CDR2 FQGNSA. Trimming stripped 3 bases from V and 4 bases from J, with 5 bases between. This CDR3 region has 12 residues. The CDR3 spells CASSFGADTQYF. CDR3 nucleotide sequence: TGTGCCAGCAGCTTCGGGGCAGATACGCAGTATTTT. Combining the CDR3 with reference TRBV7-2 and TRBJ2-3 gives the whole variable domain GAGVSQSPSNKVTEKGKDVELRCDPISGHTALYWYRQSLGQGLEFLIYFQGNSAPDKSGLPSDRFSAERTGGSVSTLTIQRTQQEDSAVYLCASSFGADTQYFGPGTRLTVL.

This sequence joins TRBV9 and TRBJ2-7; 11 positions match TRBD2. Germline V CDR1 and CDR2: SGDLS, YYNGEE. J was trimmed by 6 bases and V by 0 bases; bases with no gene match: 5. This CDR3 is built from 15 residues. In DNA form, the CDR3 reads TGTGCCAGCAGCGTAGATACTAGCGGGAGAAGCGAGCAGTACTTC. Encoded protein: CASSVDTSGRSEQYF.

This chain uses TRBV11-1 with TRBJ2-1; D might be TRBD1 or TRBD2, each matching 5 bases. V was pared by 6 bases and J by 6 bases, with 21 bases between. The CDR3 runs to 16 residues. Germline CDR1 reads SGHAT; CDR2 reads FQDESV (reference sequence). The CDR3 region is CASREYGANSANEQFF. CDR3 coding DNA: TGTGCCAGCAGGGAATACGGGGCAAACAGTGCCAATGAGCAGTTCTTC.

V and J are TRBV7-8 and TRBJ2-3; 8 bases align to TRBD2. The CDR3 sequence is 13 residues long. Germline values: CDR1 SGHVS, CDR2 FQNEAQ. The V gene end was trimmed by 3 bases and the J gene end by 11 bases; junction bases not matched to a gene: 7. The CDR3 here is CASSLTERERQYF. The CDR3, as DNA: TGTGCCAGCAGCTTGACAGAGCGGGAGAGGCAGTATTTT.

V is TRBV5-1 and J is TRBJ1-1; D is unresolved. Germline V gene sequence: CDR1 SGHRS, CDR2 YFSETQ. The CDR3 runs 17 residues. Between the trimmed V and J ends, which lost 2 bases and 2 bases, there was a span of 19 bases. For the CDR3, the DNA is TGCGCCAGCAGCTTCGCTAACCGACCAAGGCAAAACACTGAAGCTTTCTTT. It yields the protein CASSFANRPRQNTEAFF. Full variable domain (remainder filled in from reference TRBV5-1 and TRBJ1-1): KAGVTQTPRYLIKTRGQQVTLSCSPISGHRSVSWYQQTPGQGLQFLFEYFSETQRNKGNFPGRFSGRQFSNSRSEMNVSTLELGDSALYLCASSFANRPRQNTEAFFGQGTRLTVV.

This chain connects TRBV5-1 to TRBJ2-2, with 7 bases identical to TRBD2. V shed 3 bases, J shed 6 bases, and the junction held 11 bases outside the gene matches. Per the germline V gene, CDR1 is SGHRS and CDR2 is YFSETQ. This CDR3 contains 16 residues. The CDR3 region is CASSWGGGSYAGELFF. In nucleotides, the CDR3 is TGCGCCAGCAGCTGGGGTGGCGGGAGCTACGCCGGGGAGCTGTTTTTT.

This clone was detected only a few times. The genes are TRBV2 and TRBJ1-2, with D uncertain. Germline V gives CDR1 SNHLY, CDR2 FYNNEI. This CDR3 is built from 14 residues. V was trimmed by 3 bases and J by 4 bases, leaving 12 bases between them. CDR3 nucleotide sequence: TGTGCCAGCAGTGATCGGCGGTTAAGCTATGGCTACACCTTC. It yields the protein CASSDRRLSYGYTF.

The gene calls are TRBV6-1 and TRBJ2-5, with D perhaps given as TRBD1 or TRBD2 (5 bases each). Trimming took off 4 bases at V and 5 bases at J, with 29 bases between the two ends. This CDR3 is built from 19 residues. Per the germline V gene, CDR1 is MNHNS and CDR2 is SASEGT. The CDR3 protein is CASSVPYRQSLRGGETQYF. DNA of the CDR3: TGTGCCAGCAGTGTACCCTATCGACAGTCCCTCCGGGGCGGGGAGACCCAGTACTTC.

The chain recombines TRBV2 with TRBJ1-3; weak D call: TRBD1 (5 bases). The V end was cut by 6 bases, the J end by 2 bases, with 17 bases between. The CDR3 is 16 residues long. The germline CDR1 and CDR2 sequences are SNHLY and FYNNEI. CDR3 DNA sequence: TGTGCCAGCAGCTCAGGGTCCCGACAGACTGGAAACACCATATATTTT. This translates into CASSSGSRQTGNTIYF. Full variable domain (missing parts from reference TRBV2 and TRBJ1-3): EPEVTQTPSHQVTQMGQEVILRCVPISNHLYFYWYRQILGQKVEFLVSFYNNEISEKSEIFDDQFSVERPDGSNFTLKIRSTKLEDSAMYFCASSSGSRQTGNTIYFGEGSWLTVV.

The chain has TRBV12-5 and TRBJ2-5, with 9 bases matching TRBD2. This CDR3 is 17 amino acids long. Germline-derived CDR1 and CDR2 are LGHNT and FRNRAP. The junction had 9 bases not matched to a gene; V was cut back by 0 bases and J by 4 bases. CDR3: CASGLVLAGLGPETQYF. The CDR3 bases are TGTGCTAGTGGTTTGGTACTAGCGGGTTTGGGGCCAGAGACCCAGTACTTC.

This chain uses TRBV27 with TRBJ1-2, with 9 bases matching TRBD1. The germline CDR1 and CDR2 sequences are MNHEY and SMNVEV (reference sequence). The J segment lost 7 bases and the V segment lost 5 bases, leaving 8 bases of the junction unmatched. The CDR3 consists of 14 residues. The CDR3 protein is CASSEGQGLSGYTF. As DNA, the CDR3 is TGTGCCAGCAGTGAGGGACAGGGCTTGTCTGGCTACACCTTC.

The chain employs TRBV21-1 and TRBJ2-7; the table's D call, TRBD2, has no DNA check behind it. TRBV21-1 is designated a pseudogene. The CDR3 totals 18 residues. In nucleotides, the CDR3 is TGTGCCAGCAGCAAACTCCCCCCGGGGGCTAGCGGAAACTACGAGCAGTACTTC. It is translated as CASSKLPPGASGNYEQYF.

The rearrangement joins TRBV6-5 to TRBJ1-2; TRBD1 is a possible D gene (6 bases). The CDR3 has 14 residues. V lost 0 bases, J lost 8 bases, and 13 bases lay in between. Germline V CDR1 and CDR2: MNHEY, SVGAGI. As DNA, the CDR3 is TGTGCCAGCAGTTACTCGGCAGGGGAAGGAGGCTACACCTTC. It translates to CASSYSAGEGGYTF.